The rows below give T cell receptor beta chains drawn from one sample of a study of cytomegalovirus exposure and HLA in healthy donors. Profiled with immunoSEQ multiplex PCR; TCRdb holds only in-frame clones, not every one. Counted here are 130,000 to 150,000 clones, around 74% occurring once; the ten biggest clones make up approximately 4%. Material: PBMCs. The source is a man between 18 and 35 years old in good health and CMV-seropositive. Both conserved end residues are trimmed from each CDR3. Size values are once, few and many counts, or a class for expanded clones, and some rows have none.

j_gene,abundance,v_gene,CDR3aa
TRBJ1-5,.,TRBV19,ASSDFSNQPQH
TRBJ2-7,.,TRBV7-9,ASSLAGTVGEQY
TRBJ1-5,.,TRBV7-2,ASSSRGHQPQH
TRBJ1-5,.,TRBV6-1,ASQGTDSNQPQH
TRBJ2-5,.,TRBV6-6,ASSTGGPETQY
TRBJ2-3,.,TRBV10-2,AGRLAKSDTQY
TRBJ2-5,.,TRBV28,ASSLEGWETQY
TRBJ1-1,.,TRBV28,ASSFPLSGAF
.,.,TRBV6-5,ASSYTGVTEQY
TRBJ1-6,.,TRBV5-5,ASSFKGFGSPLH
TRBJ2-3,few,TRBV2,ASSEGTDLDPQY
TRBJ1-1,.,TRBV5-4,ASSQLDRVDTEAF
TRBJ1-6,.,TRBV6-5,ASSQPLGARSPLH
TRBJ2-1,few,TRBV6-1,ASSAQGTFNEQF
TRBJ2-5,.,TRBV10-1,ASRDRGETQY
TRBJ1-1,few,TRBV7-9,ASSTKTVANTEAF
TRBJ2-3,.,TRBV7-2,ASSPDAGRPDTQY
TRBJ1-5,.,TRBV4-1,ASSQEAGMVGQPQH
TRBJ2-5,.,TRBV7-6,ASSLGFRGAQETQY
TRBJ1-4,.,TRBV19,ASTPPPDRGHEKLF